These T cell receptor beta chains were read from a single sample in a study of cytomegalovirus exposure and HLA in healthy donors. Sequencing used immunoSEQ multiplex PCR; TCRdb keeps in-frame clones, though not all of them. The table for this sample gives around 50,000 clones. Sequenced sample: PBMCs. All receptors derive from a woman aged 25 to 45 in good health and CMV-seropositive. Each CDR3 is given with its conserved first and last residue. D genes are given only for firm matches.

>NA|TRBJ2-7|TRBV30
CAWRRTATTGEQYF
TGTGCCTGGAGACGGACAGCGACTACGGGGGAGCAGTACTTC
>NA|TRBJ1-3|TRBV10-2
CASSPDSYSGNTIYF
TGCGCCAGCAGCCCAGACAGTTACTCTGGAAACACCATATATTTT
>TRBD2|TRBJ2-1|TRBV4-1
CASSPTSGGSYNEQFF
TGCGCCAGCAGCCCGACTAGCGGGGGCTCCTACAATGAGCAGTTCTTC
>TRBD2|TRBJ2-2|TRBV4-1
CASSQAPSLAGGFGELFF
TGCGCCAGCAGCCAAGCTCCCTCACTAGCGGGGGGCTTCGGGGAGCTGTTTTTT
>NA|TRBJ2-3|TRBV5-1
CASSLWGLAENTDTQYF
TGCGCCAGCAGCTTGTGGGGGCTAGCGGAAAACACAGATACGCAGTATTTT
>NA|TRBJ2-7|TRBV9
CASSGTGSYEQYF
TGTGCCAGCAGCGGGACTGGGAGCTACGAGCAGTACTTC
>NA|TRBJ1-4|TRBV18
CASSMIGGLKEKLFF
TGTGCCAGCTCAATGATAGGGGGTTTGAAAGAAAAACTGTTTTTT
>TRBD2|TRBJ2-1|TRBV5-6
CASSLGGVREGQFF
TGTGCCAGCAGCTTGGGGGGGGTTCGGGAGGGGCAGTTCTTC
>NA|TRBJ2-7|TRBV11-2
CASSLVQIYEQYF
TGTGCCAGCAGCTTAGTACAGATCTACGAGCAGTACTTC
>NA|TRBJ1-5|TRBV19
CASSDDRDQPQHF
TGTGCCAGTAGTGACGACAGAGATCAGCCCCAGCATTTT
>NA|TRBJ1-4|TRBV5-1
CASSLGTDTNEKLFF
TGCGCCAGCAGCTTGGGGACAGACACTAATGAAAAACTGTTTTTT
>TRBD2|TRBJ2-7|TRBV6-5
CASSYSSGSGRNEQYF
TGTGCCAGCAGTTACTCGAGTGGTAGCGGGAGAAACGAGCAGTACTTC
>NA|TRBJ1-2|TRBV2
CARRPEGHGYTF
TGTGCCAGGCGTCCGGAGGGGCATGGCTACACCTTC
>TRBD1|TRBJ1-1|TRBV2
CASSERGRRNTEAFF
TGTGCCAGCAGTGAAAGGGGGCGCCGGAACACTGAAGCTTTCTTT
>NA|TRBJ1-1|TRBV7-2
CASSLASVNTEAFF
TGTGCCAGCAGCTTAGCCTCGGTTAACACTGAAGCTTTCTTT
>TRBD2|TRBJ2-3|TRBV5-1
CASSSGLAGLTDTQYF
TGCGCCAGCAGCTCGGGACTAGCGGGGCTCACAGATACGCAGTATTTT
>TRBD2|TRBJ2-7|TRBV12-5
CASGNSGRASYEQYF
TGTGCTAGTGGTAATAGCGGGAGAGCCTCCTACGAGCAGTACTTC
>TRBD2|TRBJ2-7|TRBV7-3
CASSLQGLAGVEYEQYF
TGTGCCAGCAGCCTTCAGGGACTAGCGGGAGTGGAGTACGAGCAGTACTTC
>TRBD1|TRBJ2-7|TRBV27
CASSLSEGQVKYF
TGTGCCAGCAGTTTATCTGAGGGACAGGTTAAGTACTTC
>TRBD2|TRBJ2-1|TRBV6-1
CASSPTGLGVGEQFF
TGTGCCAGCAGTCCTACGGGACTAGGGGTAGGTGAGCAGTTCTTC
>NA|TRBJ1-1|TRBV10-3
CAIRETQGEAFF
TGTGCCATCAGGGAAACACAGGGTGAAGCTTTCTTT
>NA|TRBJ1-1|TRBV5-1
CASSSGQHTEAFF
TGCGCCAGCAGTTCAGGACAGCACACTGAAGCTTTCTTT
>NA|TRBJ2-7|TRBV23-1
CASSQSQGIPYEQYF
TGCGCCAGCAGTCAATCGCAGGGCATCCCCTACGAGCAGTACTTC
>TRBD1|TRBJ1-1|TRBV9
CATGTRTGRTEAFF
TGTGCCACGGGCACGCGGACAGGACGCACTGAAGCTTTCTTT
>NA|TRBJ2-1|TRBV2
CASSEGRSGLYNEQFF
TGTGCCAGCAGTGAAGGGCGCTCTGGACTATACAATGAGCAGTTCTTC
>TRBD1|TRBJ1-1|TRBV4-1
CASSQFFDRVTEAFF
TGCGCCAGCAGCCAATTTTTCGACAGGGTCACTGAAGCTTTCTTT
>TRBD2|TRBJ2-7|TRBV9
CASSVTSGFSYEQYF
TGTGCCAGCAGCGTGACTAGCGGGTTCTCCTACGAGCAGTACTTC
>TRBD1|TRBJ2-1|TRBV4-2
CASSRSRGPRGVQFF
TGTGCCAGCAGCCGTTCAAGGGGGCCTCGGGGCGTGCAGTTCTTC
>NA|TRBJ1-4|TRBV6-4
CASSPSGTLNEKLFF
TGTGCCAGCAGTCCCTCCGGGACACTTAATGAAAAACTGTTTTTT